The 23 T cell receptor beta chains given below trace back to one sample, sequenced in a study of T cell responses to AZD1222 COVID-19 vaccine. Measured with immunoSEQ multiplex PCR; TCRdb has only the in-frame clones, and not every one. The sample holds roughly 180,000 clones, 91% seen once. The input for sequencing was peripheral blood, taken 28 days after the second AZD1222 dose. These TCRs come from an adult who received the AZD1222 COVID-19 vaccine.

The V gene is TRBV19, the J gene TRBJ1-5; perhaps TRBD1 as D (5 bases). Germline values: CDR1 LNHDA, CDR2 SQIVND (reference sequence). This CDR3 spans 16 amino acids. V lost 0 bases, J lost 5 bases, and 14 bases lay in between. The CDR3 sequence is CASSIDWQGRYQPQHF. Here the CDR3 DNA reads TGTGCCAGTAGTATAGATTGGCAGGGCCGATATCAGCCCCAGCATTTT.

The J gene is TRBJ1-1, the V gene TRBV7-9, with D possibly matching TRBD1 (5 bases). The V gene lost 0 bases and the J gene lost 10 bases, with 15 bases spanning the gap. Germline assignment: CDR1 SEHNR and CDR2 FQNEAQ (reference sequence). The length of the CDR3 is 14 residues. The CDR3 DNA follows: TGTGCCAGCAGCTTAGCGCTTGGACAATTTGGAGCTTTCTTT. As protein: CASSLALGQFGAFF.

This chain joins TRBV29-1 and TRBJ1-5; 7 nucleotides align to TRBD1. V gave up 4 bases and J gave up 0 bases; unmatched junction bases: 18. The germline V gene has CDR1 SQVTM and CDR2 ANQGSEA. This CDR3 spans 19 amino acids. The CDR3 spells CSVGRFRGQFQYSNQPQHF. The CDR3 nucleotides are TGCAGCGTTGGCCGTTTTAGGGGACAGTTTCAATATAGCAATCAGCCCCAGCATTTT.

DNA of the CDR3: TGTGCCAGCACCTTCTTTAATTCACCCCTCCACTTT. It yields the protein CASTFFNSPLHF. The chain couples TRBV5-6 to TRBJ1-6; no clear D gene. Trimming took 6 bases from V and 6 from J, leaving 7 bases between them. Germline assignment: CDR1 SGHDT and CDR2 YYEEEE. The CDR3 loop spans 12 amino acids.

The chain is built from TRBV5-5 and TRBJ1-1, with D possibly being TRBD1 (5 bases). V gave up 4 bases and J gave up 2 bases, with 9 bases separating them. The CDR3 runs to 13 residues. Germline CDR1 reads SGHKS; CDR2 reads YYEKEE (reference sequence). DNA for the CDR3: TGTGCCAGCAGCCGTGGACAAAACACTGAAGCTTTCTTT. It translates to CASSRGQNTEAFF.

V gene TRBV19 combines with J gene TRBJ2-2; D not resolved. The CDR3 totals 15 residues. V shed 6 bases and J shed 1 base, with 12 bases lying between them. In germline, CDR1 is LNHDA, CDR2 SQIVND (reference sequence). CDR3 loop: CASSPQILNTGELFF. The CDR3 region has the DNA TGTGCCAGTAGCCCGCAGATCTTGAACACCGGGGAGCTGTTTTTT. Filled out from reference TRBV19 and TRBJ2-2, the complete variable domain reads DGGITQSPKYLFRKEGQNVTLSCEQNLNHDAMYWYRQDPGQGLRLIYYSQIVNDFQKGDIAEGYSVSREKKESFPLTVTSAQKNPTAFYLCASSPQILNTGELFFGEGSRLTVL.

This chain links TRBV14 with TRBJ1-2; TRBD1 might be the D (5 bases). Germline CDR1 SGHDN, CDR2 FVKESK. The CDR3 is made up of 15 amino acids. Trimming shortened V by 2 bases and J by 7 bases, and 17 bases separated the two germline ends. CDR3 protein: CASSQTGRKESGYTF. CDR3 sequence (DNA): TGTGCCAGCAGCCAAACAGGACGTAAGGAATCTGGCTACACCTTC.

The V gene is TRBV10-2, the J gene TRBJ1-1, with 7 nucleotides matching TRBD1. Trimming took 7 bases from V and 0 from J; bases not matched to a gene: 5. This CDR3 region has 14 residues. Germline loops: CDR1 WSHSY, CDR2 SAAADI. DNA for the CDR3: TGCGCCAGCACCGGTCAGGGGGTGAACACTGAAGCTTTCTTT. Its protein product is CASTGQGVNTEAFF.

This clone was recorded a few times. The chain carries TRBV5-1 and TRBJ1-1, with a weak D call TRBD1 (5 bases). Trimming shortened V by 4 bases and J by 5 bases, and 15 bases separated the two germline ends. This CDR3 contains 14 residues. Germline values: CDR1 SGHRS, CDR2 YFSETQ. The CDR3 protein is CASSLMGVRTEAFF. The CDR3 DNA sequence: TGCGCCAGCAGCCTAATGGGGGTACGGACTGAAGCTTTCTTT.

The rearrangement links TRBV2 to TRBJ2-7; D gene unclear. V was trimmed by 4 bases and J by 0 bases, leaving 10 bases between them. Germline lookup yields CDR1 SNHLY and CDR2 FYNNEI. This CDR3 region has 14 residues. CDR3 nucleotides: TGTGCCAGCAGTGTAAGAGGCCACTCCTACGAGCAGTACTTC. Protein product: CASSVRGHSYEQYF.

In its sample, this clone was seen once. The chain uses TRBV10-1 and TRBJ2-3; D remains ambiguous. The CDR3 consists of 14 residues. Germline V gene sequence: CDR1 WNHNN, CDR2 SYGVQD (reference sequence). Trimming removed 3 bases from V and 4 bases from J, with 11 bases in between. CDR3 protein: CASSDGPRADTQYF. The CDR3 DNA follows: TGCGCCAGCAGTGACGGGCCACGGGCAGATACGCAGTATTTT.

V usage is TRBV9 and J usage is TRBJ2-5; 8 bases fit TRBD2. Germline V gives CDR1 SGDLS, CDR2 YYNGEE. The CDR3 consists of 15 residues. V gave up 4 bases and J gave up 4 bases; unmatched junction bases: 9. The CDR3 DNA sequence: TGTGCCAGCAGCCTCGGACTAGCTGGGGGAGAGACCCAGTACTTC. Protein sequence: CASSLGLAGGETQYF.

V usage is TRBV7-9 and J usage is TRBJ2-2; weak D call: TRBD1 (7 bases). Germline V lookup: CDR1 SEHNR, CDR2 FQNEAQ (reference sequence). The CDR3 sequence is 15 residues long. V shed 4 bases and J shed 5 bases, with 14 bases lying between them. CDR3 in amino acids: CASSSRGAGTGELFF. CDR3 nucleotides: TGTGCCAGCAGCTCCAGGGGGGCCGGGACCGGGGAGCTGTTTTTT.

V and J are TRBV19 and TRBJ1-2; TRBD1 matches at 12 bases. The CDR3 has 17 residues. After removal of 4 bases from V and 2 bases from J, the junction contained 8 bases not matched to a gene. Germline V gene sequence: CDR1 LNHDA, CDR2 SQIVND (reference sequence). As DNA, the CDR3 is TGTGCCAGTAGTACCCTCGGGACAGGGGGCAGAAACTATGGCTACACCTTC. Its translation is CASSTLGTGGRNYGYTF.

This chain connects TRBV5-1 to TRBJ1-1; D is unresolved. From germline, CDR1 is SGHRS and CDR2 YFSETQ. V was cut by 2 bases and J by 2 bases, with 10 bases left in between. This CDR3 comprises 14 residues. CDR3 in DNA: TGCGCCAGCAGCTTCGGGCCATCCAACACTGAAGCTTTCTTT. This encodes CASSFGPSNTEAFF.

V gene TRBV10-1 combines with J gene TRBJ1-2; no reliable D call. This CDR3 is 16 amino acids long. The V and J ends lost 0 bases and 4 bases respectively, with 15 bases between them. Per germline, CDR1 WNHNN and CDR2 SYGVQD (reference sequence). The CDR3 region is CASSESLGDGSYGYTF. In DNA form, the CDR3 reads TGCGCCAGCAGTGAGTCGTTGGGCGACGGGTCCTATGGCTACACCTTC.

This clone was counted a single time. The chain couples TRBV6-1 to TRBJ2-1; a possible D gene is TRBD2 (5 bases). The V and J ends lost 3 bases and 4 bases respectively, with 16 bases between them. This CDR3 contains 16 residues. CDR1 is MNHNS, CDR2 SASEGT, per germline. CDR3 sequence: CASSDPRGRLYNEQFF. The DNA of the CDR3 is TGTGCCAGCAGTGATCCCCGCGGGCGGCTGTACAATGAGCAGTTCTTC.

V gene TRBV19 combines with J gene TRBJ2-1; D is ambiguous. Trimming took 8 bases from V and 4 from J, leaving 9 bases between them. The CDR3 consists of 12 residues. Germline CDR1 reads LNHDA; CDR2 reads SQIVND (reference sequence). The CDR3 region is CASANGYNEQFF. CDR3 bases: TGTGCCAGTGCAAACGGTTACAATGAGCAGTTCTTC.

The rearrangement links TRBV11-2 to TRBJ2-2; D gene unclear. V lost 6 bases and J 0 bases, leaving 8 bases between the germline ends. In germline, CDR1 is SGHAT, CDR2 FQNNGV. This CDR3 is built from 14 residues. In DNA, the CDR3 is TGTGCCAGCAGTCGCCAGACGAACACCGGGGAGCTGTTTTTT. It specifies CASSRQTNTGELFF.

This clone was observed a few times. V gene TRBV29-1 combines with J gene TRBJ1-1, with 7 nucleotides matching TRBD1. CDR1 and CDR2 (germline): SQVTM, ANQGSEA. The CDR3 is 13 residues long. J gave up 3 bases and V 4 bases, and 5 bases lay outside the gene matches. The CDR3 region has the DNA TGCAGCGTTGGTGGGGACAGCGACACTGAAGCTTTCTTT. Its translation: CSVGGDSDTEAFF.

The chain is built from TRBV29-1 and TRBJ2-7, with D tentatively TRBD2 (6 bases). The CDR3 extends over 19 amino acids. In germline, CDR1 is SQVTM, CDR2 ANQGSEA. The V end was cut by 4 bases, the J end by 4 bases, with 32 bases between. CDR3 in DNA: TGCAGCGTTGCCGGATCATTGTGGTTGGGTGGGACTCGTTTATACGAGCAGTACTTC. Amino acid sequence: CSVAGSLWLGGTRLYEQYF.

Turning to this clone: Other nucleotide sequences in the sample specify the same CDR3. V usage is TRBV19 and J usage is TRBJ1-6; D unclear. Deletions cut 5 bases from V and 10 bases from J, with 9 bases between. The CDR3 is made up of 12 amino acids. Looked up from germline, CDR1 is LNHDA and CDR2 is SQIVND (reference sequence). The CDR3 DNA follows: TGTGCCAGTAGTTCCCTGGGATCACCCCTCCACTTT. As protein: CASSSLGSPLHF.

This sequence joins TRBV29-1 and TRBJ1-5, with TRBD1 matching over 10 bases. Germline CDR1 SQVTM, CDR2 ANQGSEA. The CDR3 is 16 residues long. With 4 bases clipped from V and 0 bases from J, the junction kept 6 bases outside the gene matches. The CDR3 bases are TGCAGCGTTGGAGGGACAGGGGACAATAGCAATCAGCCCCAGCATTTT. Translating it yields CSVGGTGDNSNQPQHF. Looking up the rest from reference TRBV29-1 and TRBJ1-5 gives the full variable domain: SAVISQKPSRDICQRGTSLTIQCQVDSQVTMMFWYRQQPGQSLTLIATANQGSEATYESGFVIDKFPISRPNLTFSTLTVSNMSPEDSSIYLCSVGGTGDNSNQPQHFGDGTRLSIL.